The present T cell receptor (beta chain) was sequenced within a study of T cell responses to AZD1222 COVID-19 vaccine. Study-level information: Second-dose schedules of about 4 or about 12 weeks were combined. Study findings and constraints: Baseline serostatus was positive in only 5 to 7 AZD1222 recipients.

The table lists this clone with a count of one. Its matching antigen is unknown. Trimming took off 2 bases at V and 3 bases at J, with 11 bases between the two ends. The V gene's germline CDR1 is LNHNV and CDR2 YYDKDF (reference sequence). The CDR3 runs to 15 residues. Using immunoSEQ multiplex PCR, the repertoire was profiled, and TCRdb retains in-frame clones only, with some absent. Of approximately 120,000 clones in the sample, over 85% were seen once. Sequenced material: peripheral blood, taken on day 0 of AZD1222 vaccination. The V call is TRBV15, the J call TRBJ2-1; D gene ambiguous. The receptor comes from an adult in good health. This CDR3 reads CATSRSLSSYNEQFF. As DNA, the CDR3 is TGTGCCACCAGCAGATCACTCTCCAGCTACAATGAGCAGTTCTTC.